The next 5 T cell receptor beta chains were all read from a single sample in a study of blood T cell repertoires in COVID-19. Clones were read by immunoSEQ multiplex PCR, and TCRdb kept only the in-frame ones, dropping some. The top ten hold under 3.5% of the sample, which has under 200,000 clones, roughly 70% seen once. The sequenced sample consisted of peripheral blood. The receptors derive from a woman aged 80 or older with acute or convalescent COVID-19.

This clone was seen only a few times. The chain employs TRBV30 and TRBJ2-7; 7 bases map to TRBD1. CDR3 size: 13 residues. V dropped 2 bases and J dropped 7; count of bases not matched to a gene: 8. Germline CDR1 and CDR2: GTSNPN and SVGIG (reference sequence). CDR3 sequence reads: CAWSRQGVREQYF. CDR3 sequence (DNA): TGTGCCTGGAGTCGGCAGGGGGTGCGAGAGCAGTACTTC.

This clone was picked up a small number of times. This chain uses TRBV24-1 with TRBJ2-1; D is ambiguous. The germline gives CDR1 KGHDR, CDR2 SFDVKD. Trimming took 0 bases from V and 0 from J, leaving 11 bases between them. This CDR3 is built from 17 residues. This CDR3 reads CATSDLQPSSSYNEQFF. CDR3 coding DNA: TGTGCCACCAGTGATTTGCAACCGTCGAGCTCCTACAATGAGCAGTTCTTC.

The chain is built from TRBV2 and TRBJ1-1; D is unclear. Looked up from germline, CDR1 is SNHLY and CDR2 is FYNNEI. Trimming took 1 base from V and 11 from J, leaving 11 bases between them. This CDR3 contains 12 residues. As DNA, the CDR3 is TGTGCCAGCAGTGAAGGTGTGCCCGGGGCTTTCTTT. This sequence encodes CASSEGVPGAFF.

This clone occurred a few times. The CDR3 region is CASTPTVSNQPQHF. CDR3 sequence (DNA): TGTGCCAGTACCCCCACTGTTAGCAATCAGCCCCAGCATTTT. The chain uses TRBV19 and TRBJ1-5; D is undetermined. Germline lookup yields CDR1 LNHDA and CDR2 SQIVND (reference sequence). The CDR3 sequence is 14 residues long. V lost 7 bases and J 0 bases, leaving 10 bases between the germline ends.

This clone was recorded a few times. V gene TRBV25-1 combines with J gene TRBJ2-3, with D unresolved. Trimming took off 3 bases at V and 2 bases at J, with 12 bases between the two ends. This CDR3 spans 15 amino acids. Germline CDR1 and CDR2: MGHDK and SYGVNS. As DNA, the CDR3 is TGTGCCAGCAGTGACATGCGTACCTCCACAGATACGCAGTATTTT. Residues: CASSDMRTSTDTQYF. Complete variable domain (other parts from reference TRBV25-1 and TRBJ2-3): EADIYQTPRYLVIGTGKKITLECSQTMGHDKMYWYQQDPGMELHLIHYSYGVNSTEKGDLSSESTVSRIRTEHFPLTLESARPSHTSQYLCASSDMRTSTDTQYFGPGTRLTVL.